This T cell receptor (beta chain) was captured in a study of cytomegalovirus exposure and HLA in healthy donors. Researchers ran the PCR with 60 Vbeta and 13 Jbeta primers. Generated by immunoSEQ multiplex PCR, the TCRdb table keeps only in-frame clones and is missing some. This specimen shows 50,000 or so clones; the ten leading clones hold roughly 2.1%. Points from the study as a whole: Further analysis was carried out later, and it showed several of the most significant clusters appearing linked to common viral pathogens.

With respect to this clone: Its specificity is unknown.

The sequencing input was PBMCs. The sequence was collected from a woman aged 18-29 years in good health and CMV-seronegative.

CDR3 DNA sequence: TGTGCCAGCTCACCACCGAACGGACAGGGGATTGATGAAAAACTGTTTTTT. Amino acids: CASSPPNGQGIDEKLFF. The chain recombines TRBV18 with TRBJ1-4, with TRBD1 matching 9 bases. V lost 0 bases and J lost 6; bases outside the gene matches: 8. Germline V gene data show CDR1 as KGHSH and CDR2 as LQKENI. The CDR3 is 17 amino acids.